What follows describes a single T cell receptor (beta chain). These data originate in a study of blood T cell repertoires in COVID-19. V lost 3 bases and J lost 4, with 20 bases in between. CDR3 length: 18 amino acids. Germline V gene data show CDR1 as SGDLS and CDR2 as YYNGEE. The data were produced by immunoSEQ multiplex PCR, yet TCRdb's version contains in-frame clones alone and is incomplete. Counted here are some 96,000 clones, roughly 84% occurring once; the ten biggest clones make up over 7%. Sequencing used peripheral blood. The rearrangement uses TRBV9 and TRBJ2-6; D might be TRBD1 (5 bases). This sequence originates from a man under 40 in a cohort sampled during active COVID-19. CDR3 residues: CASSDTVPTGHGANVLTF. The CDR3 bases are TGTGCCAGCAGCGACACCGTTCCTACAGGCCACGGGGCCAACGTCCTGACTTTC.